The T cell receptor (beta chain) under discussion was sequenced for a study of blood T cell repertoires in COVID-19. Turning to the study itself: Sites in the United States, Italy and Spain provided acute and convalescent COVID-19 samples. From T cells, B-cell-depleted T cells, or PBMCs came the material, which was cDNA or gDNA.

Original processing methods: Reference gene primer amplification gave estimated nucleated cell counts. Data came from immunoSEQ multiplex PCR; TCRdb stores just in-frame clones and leaves some out. V and J calls and clone size are as listed in that table; D and trimming were resolved from the DNA. Of about 97,000 clones listed, around 93% are singletons. After removal of 5 bases from V and 9 bases from J, the junction contained 5 bases not matched to a gene. CDR3 length equals 12 residues. From germline, CDR1 is LNHDA and CDR2 SQIVND (reference sequence). This chain connects TRBV19 to TRBJ2-3, with TRBD1 matching over 7 bases. Input material: peripheral blood. This clonotype was sampled from a man in his fifties with acute or convalescent COVID-19. The CDR3 DNA reads as TGTGCCAGTAGTGCAACCAGGGGGACGCAGTATTTT. It specifies CASSATRGTQYF.